This T cell receptor beta chain appears in the sequencing data of a study of OX40 agonist ivuxolimab in advanced cancers. The table came from immunoSEQ multiplex PCR; TCRdb's copy has only in-frame clones and leaves some out. Of about 73,000 clones in the sample, 85% to 90% were seen once. The germline V gene has CDR1 SGHRS and CDR2 YFSETQ. The CDR3 contains 12 residues. Trimming left V 3 bases short and J 3 bases short, with 7 bases between. This chain joins TRBV5-1 and TRBJ2-7; D perhaps matches TRBD1 (5 bases). The source material was CD4+ or CD8+ T cells sorted from blood, sampled in a trial of the OX40 agonist ivuxolimab. The receptor comes from an adult with an advanced solid tumor such as melanoma, head and neck, liver or kidney cancer. Written as DNA, the CDR3 is TGCGCCAGCAGCTCCCAGGGCTACGAGCAGTACTTC. This gives the protein CASSSQGYEQYF.